The source of this TCR beta chain is a study of cytomegalovirus exposure and HLA in healthy donors. Germline V gives CDR1 SGHTA, CDR2 FQGNSA. The CDR3 consists of 11 residues. The V end was cut by 0 bases, the J end by 5 bases, with 2 bases between. Primers for the PCR totalled 60 Vbeta and 13 Jbeta. This table comes from immunoSEQ multiplex PCR, and its TCRdb copy is limited to in-frame clones, with some not included. The repertoire holds about 130,000 clones, about two thirds seen once, with 6% to 8% in the top ten. The source of this sequence is a middle-aged man in good health and CMV-seropositive. Source material: PBMCs. This chain joins TRBV7-2 and TRBJ2-7, with D unresolved. CDR3 sequence (DNA): TGTGCCAGCAGCTTAGCCGACGAGCAGTACTTC. As protein: CASSLADEQYF. The full variable domain, rest sourced from reference TRBV7-2 and TRBJ2-7, is GAGVSQSPSNKVTEKGKDVELRCDPISGHTALYWYRQSLGQGLEFLIYFQGNSAPDKSGLPSDRFSAERTGGSVSTLTIQRTQQEDSAVYLCASSLADEQYFGPGTRLTVT.